These 4 T cell receptor beta chains were all obtained from the same sample, sequenced in a study of CD8 T cell repertoires and HIV-1 epitope variants. The antigens these receptors bind are not known. Sequencing was performed with immunoSEQ multiplex PCR; in TCRdb, only in-frame clones are kept and a portion is missing. The table shows roughly 4,000 clones, with about 61% occurring only once. Sequencing input: cultured CD8+ T cells derived from PBMCs. The receptors come from a male donor with HIV.

V and J are TRBV5-6 and TRBJ2-7, with TRBD2 identical over 9 bases. V gave up 1 base and J gave up 2 bases; unmatched junction bases: 4. Per germline, CDR1 SGHDT and CDR2 YYEEEE. This CDR3 has 15 residues. As DNA, the CDR3 is TGTGCCAGCAGCTTGTGGCTAGCGGGGCCCTACGAGCAGTACTTC. Its translation is CASSLWLAGPYEQYF.

This clone came up a few times. The chain couples TRBV14 to TRBJ2-2; D gene ambiguous. CDR1 and CDR2 from the germline V gene are SGHDN and FVKESK. V gave up 6 bases and J gave up 0 bases, with 8 bases separating them. The CDR3 has 14 amino acids. DNA of the CDR3: TGTGCCAGCAGGCTAGAAGCGAACACCGGGGAGCTGTTTTTT. This sequence encodes CASRLEANTGELFF.

This clone was detected only once. The chain carries TRBV13 and TRBJ2-2; D possibly corresponds to TRBD2 (7 bases). V was pared by 0 bases and J by 2 bases, with 10 bases between. The CDR3 contains 16 residues. Germline-derived CDR1 and CDR2 are PRHDT and FYEKMQ (reference sequence). CDR3 residues: CASSLGGGPNTGELFF. In DNA, the CDR3 is TGTGCCAGCAGCTTAGGCGGGGGGCCCAACACCGGGGAGCTGTTTTTT.

This sequence joins TRBV4-3 and TRBJ2-3, with D perhaps TRBD1 or TRBD2 (5 bases each). The V end lost 0 bases, the J end lost 4 bases, and 11 bases lay between the germline ends. This CDR3 has 15 amino acids. CDR1 is LGHNA, CDR2 YSLEER, per germline. This chain's CDR3 is CASSQDWGKADTQYF. CDR3 DNA: TGCGCCAGCAGCCAAGATTGGGGGAAGGCAGATACGCAGTATTTT.